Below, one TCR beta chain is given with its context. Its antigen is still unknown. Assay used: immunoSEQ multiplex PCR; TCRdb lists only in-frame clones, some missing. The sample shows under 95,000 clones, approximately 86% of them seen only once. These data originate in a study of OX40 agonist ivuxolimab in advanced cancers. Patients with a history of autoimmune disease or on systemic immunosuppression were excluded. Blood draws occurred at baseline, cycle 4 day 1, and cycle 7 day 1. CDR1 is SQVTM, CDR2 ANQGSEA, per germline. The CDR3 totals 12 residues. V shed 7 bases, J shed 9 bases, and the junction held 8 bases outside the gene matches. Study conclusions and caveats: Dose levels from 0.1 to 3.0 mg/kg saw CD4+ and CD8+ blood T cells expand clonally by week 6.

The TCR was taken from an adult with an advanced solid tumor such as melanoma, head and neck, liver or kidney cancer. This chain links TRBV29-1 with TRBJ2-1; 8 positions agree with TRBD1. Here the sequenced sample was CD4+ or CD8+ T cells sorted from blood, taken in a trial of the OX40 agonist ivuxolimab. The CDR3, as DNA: TGCAGCGCCGGACAGGGTATCGGTGAGCAGTTCTTC. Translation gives CSAGQGIGEQFF.